A single sample gave rise to the 27 T cell receptor beta chains below, sequenced in a study of cytomegalovirus exposure and HLA in healthy donors. TCRdb keeps only in-frame clones here, not all; method: immunoSEQ multiplex PCR. The table records about 74,000 clones, 90% to 95% of them present only once. The sample was PBMCs. Every receptor here comes from a woman under 30 in good health and CMV-seropositive.

The rearrangement joins TRBV2 to TRBJ2-7; D not certain. CDR3 size: 13 residues. Germline V CDR1 and CDR2: SNHLY, FYNNEI. Trimming cost V 3 bases and J 3 bases, with 9 bases left between them. As DNA, the CDR3 is TGTGCCAGCAGTGACCAGTGGTACTACGAGCAGTACTTC. Amino acids: CASSDQWYYEQYF.

The V gene is TRBV10-1, the J gene TRBJ1-1, with a tentative D call TRBD1 (5 bases). Trimming took 9 bases from V and 2 from J, leaving 7 bases between them. The CDR3 totals 11 residues. CDR1 and CDR2 from the germline V gene are WNHNN and SYGVQD (reference sequence). The CDR3 loop reads CARQVNTEAFF. The CDR3 coding sequence is TGCGCCAGACAGGTAAACACTGAAGCTTTCTTT.

The chain combines TRBV5-1 with TRBJ1-1; 12 bases agree with TRBD1. Losses at the gene ends were 2 bases for V and 10 bases for J; bases not matched to a gene: 9. Germline CDR1 SGHRS, CDR2 YFSETQ. The CDR3 contains 15 residues. CDR3 amino acids: CASSFAGTGGAGAFF. CDR3 in DNA: TGCGCCAGCAGCTTCGCCGGGACAGGGGGCGCGGGAGCTTTCTTT.

The chain links TRBV19 to TRBJ1-6, with TRBD1 identical over 9 bases. Germline assignment: CDR1 LNHDA and CDR2 SQIVND (reference sequence). This CDR3 spans 16 amino acids. After removal of 7 bases from V and 10 bases from J, the junction contained 14 bases not matched to a gene. As DNA, the CDR3 is TGTGCCAGTACCCCTGAATCCACAGGGGGCGGATCACCCCTCCACTTT. This encodes CASTPESTGGGSPLHF.

The chain links TRBV5-4 to TRBJ1-1; no firm D call. V lost 0 bases, J lost 0 bases, and 9 bases lay in between. Germline values: CDR1 SGHNT, CDR2 YYREEE (reference sequence). CDR3 length: 15 amino acids. The CDR3 DNA reads TGTGCCAGCAGCTTGGTTAGAGATATGAACACTGAAGCTTTCTTT. It is translated as CASSLVRDMNTEAFF.

Only one count was recorded for this clone. This chain joins TRBV4-1 and TRBJ2-5, with TRBD2 identical over 7 bases. This CDR3 is 15 amino acids long. Germline CDR1 MGHRA, CDR2 YSYEKL. V shed 3 bases and J 1 base; nucleotides not matched to a gene: 5. The CDR3 is CASSQPLARQETQYF. CDR3 nucleotides: TGCGCCAGCAGCCAGCCACTAGCGCGCCAAGAGACCCAGTACTTC.

The chain combines TRBV2 with TRBJ2-7; 11 nucleotides match TRBD2. CDR3 length equals 15 residues. The V gene's germline CDR1 is SNHLY and CDR2 FYNNEI. V was clipped by 3 bases and J by 3 bases; unmatched bases: 4. The CDR3 sequence is CASSDASGGLYEQYF. The CDR3 nucleotides read TGTGCCAGCAGTGATGCTAGCGGGGGGCTCTACGAGCAGTACTTC.

The chain couples TRBV30 to TRBJ1-1, with 8 nucleotides matching TRBD1. The CDR3 runs 13 residues. V lost 5 bases and J lost 1; bases outside the gene matches: 3. The V gene's germline CDR1 is GTSNPN and CDR2 SVGIG (reference sequence). As DNA, the CDR3 is TGTGCCTGGGTCGACAGGGGGAACACTGAAGCTTTCTTT. It codes for CAWVDRGNTEAFF.

The V call is TRBV12-5, the J call TRBJ2-1, with unresolved D. The CDR3 extends over 13 amino acids. From germline, CDR1 is LGHNT and CDR2 FRNRAP. V lost 1 base to trimming and J lost 5 bases, with 6 bases between them. The CDR3 nucleotides read TGTGCTAGTGGTTTGGACAGCCACAATGAGCAGTTCTTC. Residues: CASGLDSHNEQFF.

By share, this clone ranks as large. The V gene is TRBV5-5, the J gene TRBJ1-2; D unclear. V was pared by 0 bases and J by 8 bases, with 11 bases between. CDR1 is SGHKS and CDR2 is YYEKEE in the germline V gene (reference sequence). There are 13 residues in the CDR3. The CDR3 reads CASSLGVGGGYTF. The CDR3 DNA is TGTGCCAGCAGCTTGGGTGTAGGAGGAGGCTACACCTTC.

This chain uses TRBV27 with TRBJ1-3, with D possibly matching TRBD1 (5 bases). CDR1 is MNHEY and CDR2 is SMNVEV in the germline V gene (reference sequence). The V gene lost 6 bases and the J gene lost 0 bases, with 18 bases spanning the gap. CDR3 length equals 17 residues. The CDR3 loop is CASRSTGTLSSGNTIYF. The CDR3 coding sequence is TGTGCCAGCAGATCAACCGGGACTCTTAGCTCTGGAAACACCATATATTTT.

V is TRBV6-1 and J is TRBJ1-5; 8 bases map to TRBD1. J was trimmed by 5 bases and V by 1 base; bases with no gene match: 7. This CDR3 region has 16 residues. Germline V gene data show CDR1 as MNHNS and CDR2 as SASEGT. The chain's CDR3 is CASSEGAGGGYQPQHF. The DNA for the CDR3 is TGTGCCAGCAGTGAAGGGGCAGGGGGCGGGTATCAGCCCCAGCATTTT.

The V and J genes are TRBV19 and TRBJ2-7; TRBD2 might be the D (6 bases). The CDR3 has 13 residues. Trimming pared 6 bases from V and 4 bases from J, leaving 13 bases between. The germline V gene has CDR1 LNHDA and CDR2 SQIVND (reference sequence). CDR3 protein: CASSPFGGYEQYF. DNA of the CDR3: TGTGCCAGTAGCCCGTTCGGGGGATACGAGCAGTACTTC. Combining the CDR3 with reference TRBV19 and TRBJ2-7 gives the whole variable domain DGGITQSPKYLFRKEGQNVTLSCEQNLNHDAMYWYRQDPGQGLRLIYYSQIVNDFQKGDIAEGYSVSREKKESFPLTVTSAQKNPTAFYLCASSPFGGYEQYFGPGTRLTVT.

This rearrangement joins TRBV7-2 to TRBJ1-1; possibly TRBD1 for D (6 bases). The germline CDR1 and CDR2 sequences are SGHTA and FQGNSA. Trimming shortened V by 7 bases and J by 1 base, and 13 bases separated the two germline ends. CDR3 length: 14 residues. DNA for the CDR3: TGTGCCAGCACCCCCACGACAGGGAACACTGAAGCTTTCTTT. Its translation is CASTPTTGNTEAFF.

V and J are TRBV19 and TRBJ1-5, with D perhaps matching TRBD1 (5 bases). Germline CDR1 reads LNHDA; CDR2 reads SQIVND (reference sequence). This CDR3 region has 16 residues. The V end lost 5 bases, the J end lost 0 bases, and 14 bases lay between the germline ends. As DNA, the CDR3 is TGTGCCAGTAGTTGGACACGGGCGAATAGCAATCAGCCCCAGCATTTT. Amino acid sequence: CASSWTRANSNQPQHF.

The V and J genes are TRBV4-3 and TRBJ2-7; D uncertain. The CDR3 spans 13 residues. CDR1 is LGHNA, CDR2 YSLEER, per germline. Between the trimmed V and J ends, which lost 2 bases and 3 bases, there was a span of 8 bases. CDR3 in amino acids: CASSQYSGYEQYF. As DNA, the CDR3 is TGCGCCAGCAGCCAATATTCGGGCTACGAGCAGTACTTC.

This chain uses TRBV30 with TRBJ2-3; D unresolved. V dropped 2 bases and J dropped 2 bases, with 5 bases sitting between them. Germline-derived CDR1 and CDR2 are GTSNPN and SVGIG (reference sequence). The CDR3 extends over 12 amino acids. The CDR3 sequence is CAWSPSTDTQYF. The CDR3 nucleotides read TGTGCCTGGAGTCCATCCACAGATACGCAGTATTTT.

The genes are TRBV5-4 and TRBJ2-7; the match to TRBD1 covers 7 bases. V lost 4 bases, J lost 0 bases, and 4 bases stayed unmatched. From germline, CDR1 is SGHNT and CDR2 YYREEE (reference sequence). The CDR3 is made up of 14 amino acids. The CDR3 sequence: CASSLDRDSYEQYF. CDR3 DNA sequence: TGTGCCAGCAGCCTTGACAGGGACTCCTACGAGCAGTACTTC. Drawing the rest from reference TRBV5-4 and TRBJ2-7, the complete variable domain is ETGVTQSPTHLIKTRGQQVTLRCSSQSGHNTVSWYQQALGQGPQFIFQYYREEENGRGNFPPRFSGLQFPNYSSELNVNALELDDSALYLCASSLDRDSYEQYFGPGTRLTVT.

V usage is TRBV13 and J usage is TRBJ2-2, with 11 bases fitting TRBD2. Losses at the gene ends were 4 bases for V and 8 bases for J; bases not matched to a gene: 6. In germline, CDR1 is PRHDT, CDR2 FYEKMQ (reference sequence). This CDR3 region has 15 residues. The CDR3 here is CASSYPTSGIGELFF. CDR3 sequence (DNA): TGTGCCAGCAGCTACCCGACTAGCGGGATAGGGGAGCTGTTTTTT.

This rearrangement joins TRBV30 to TRBJ1-2, with a weak D call TRBD1 (5 bases). The ends were cut back, 3 bases at V and 9 bases at J, with 14 bases in the middle. Germline V gives CDR1 GTSNPN, CDR2 SVGIG (reference sequence). The CDR3 contains 12 residues. For the CDR3, the DNA is TGTGCCTGGAGGGGGCCGACAGACCGCTACACCTTC. Protein product: CAWRGPTDRYTF.

This clone was detected once. This chain links TRBV6-1 with TRBJ1-5; 12 bases are a match to TRBD1. Germline V gene data show CDR1 as MNHNS and CDR2 as SASEGT. CDR3 length: 17 amino acids. With V trimmed by 4 bases and J by 5 bases, 9 bases remained unmatched. The CDR3 DNA sequence: TGTGCCAGCAGTGGCCGGGACAGGGGGCTCGGCGATCAGCCCCAGCATTTT. Translating gives CASSGRDRGLGDQPQHF.

This clone was seen once. The chain is built from TRBV7-2 and TRBJ2-3; 11 bases agree with TRBD2. V was clipped by 0 bases and J by 3 bases; unmatched bases: 11. Per the germline V gene, CDR1 is SGHTA and CDR2 is FQGNSA. This CDR3 is built from 19 residues. The CDR3 nucleotides read TGTGCCAGCAGCTTAGCGCTAGCGGGGGGAGGGGGGCAGACAGATACGCAGTATTTT. Protein sequence: CASSLALAGGGGQTDTQYF.

V usage is TRBV7-2 and J usage is TRBJ1-5; no clear D gene. Deletions cut 5 bases from V and 2 bases from J, with 10 bases between. The CDR3 runs to 14 residues. CDR1 is SGHTA and CDR2 is FQGNSA in the germline V gene. This chain's CDR3 is CASSPGRGNQPQHF. Written as DNA, the CDR3 is TGTGCCAGCAGCCCCGGGAGGGGCAATCAGCCCCAGCATTTT.

This chain joins TRBV5-6 and TRBJ2-7, with D tentatively TRBD2 (7 bases). CDR3 size: 14 residues. Looked up from germline, CDR1 is SGHDT and CDR2 is YYEEEE. Trimming pared 4 bases from V and 2 bases from J, leaving 13 bases between. CDR3 residues: CASSQKGGTYEQYF. CDR3 bases: TGTGCCAGCAGCCAGAAGGGGGGGACCTACGAGCAGTACTTC. Full variable domain (rest looked up from reference TRBV5-6 and TRBJ2-7): DAGVTQSPTHLIKTRGQQVTLRCSPKSGHDTVSWYQQALGQGPQFIFQYYEEEERQRGNFPDRFSGHQFPNYSSELNVNALLLGDSALYLCASSQKGGTYEQYFGPGTRLTVT.

The genes are TRBV19 and TRBJ1-2; the D gene is possibly TRBD1 (6 bases). The CDR3 loop spans 13 amino acids. Trimming took off 2 bases at V and 6 bases at J, with 10 bases between the two ends. In germline, CDR1 is LNHDA, CDR2 SQIVND (reference sequence). The CDR3 loop is CASSITGTHGYTF. The CDR3 DNA sequence: TGTGCCAGTAGTATAACAGGGACCCATGGCTACACCTTC.

The chain carries TRBV7-9 and TRBJ2-2, with D perhaps TRBD2 (5 bases). The CDR3 has 16 residues. Germline CDR1 SEHNR, CDR2 FQNEAQ (reference sequence). V lost 5 bases and J 7 bases, leaving 20 bases between the germline ends. The CDR3 loop is CASSPSRLVDGGELFF. DNA of the CDR3: TGTGCCAGCAGCCCTAGCAGGCTAGTTGACGGCGGGGAGCTGTTTTTT.

The CDR3 region has the DNA TGCGCCAGCAGCCAGGGTGAATTGTTGGACACTGAAGCTTTCTTT. Its translation: CASSQGELLDTEAFF. The V and J genes are TRBV5-1 and TRBJ1-1, with D possibly matching TRBD1 (5 bases). V gave up 4 bases and J gave up 3 bases, with 16 bases separating them. Germline loops: CDR1 SGHRS, CDR2 YFSETQ. There are 15 residues in the CDR3.